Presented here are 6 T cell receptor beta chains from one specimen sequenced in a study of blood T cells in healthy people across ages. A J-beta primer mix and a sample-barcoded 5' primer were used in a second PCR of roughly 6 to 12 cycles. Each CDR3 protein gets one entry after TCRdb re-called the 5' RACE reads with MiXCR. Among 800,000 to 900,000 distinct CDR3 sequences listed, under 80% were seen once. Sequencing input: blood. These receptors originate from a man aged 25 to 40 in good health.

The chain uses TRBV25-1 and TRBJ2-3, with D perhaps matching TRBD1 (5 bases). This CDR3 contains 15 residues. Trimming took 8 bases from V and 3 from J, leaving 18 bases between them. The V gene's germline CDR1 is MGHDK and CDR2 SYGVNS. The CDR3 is CASHRSGLGTDTQYF. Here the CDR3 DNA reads TGTGCCAGCCATCGGTCAGGGCTAGGGACAGATACGCAGTATTTT. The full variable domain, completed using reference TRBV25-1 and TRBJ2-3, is EADIYQTPRYLVIGTGKKITLECSQTMGHDKMYWYQQDPGMELHLIHYSYGVNSTEKGDLSSESTVSRIRTEHFPLTLESARPSHTSQYLCASHRSGLGTDTQYFGPGTRLTVL.

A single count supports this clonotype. The CDR3 nucleotides are TGTGCCACCAGCAGAGATCGGGGGCCAGAGGGCTACACCTTC. Translation: CATSRDRGPEGYTF. The V call is TRBV15, the J call TRBJ1-2; D is perhaps TRBD1 (6 bases). Trimming cost V 0 bases and J 8 bases, with 13 bases left between them. The CDR3 is made up of 14 amino acids. CDR1 and CDR2 from the germline V gene are LNHNV and YYDKDF (reference sequence).

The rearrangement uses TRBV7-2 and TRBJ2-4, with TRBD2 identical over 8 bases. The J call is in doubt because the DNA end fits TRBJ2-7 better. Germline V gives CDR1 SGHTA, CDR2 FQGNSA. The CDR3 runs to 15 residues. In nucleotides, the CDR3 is TGTGCCAGCAGCCCCGGGGGGGGCTCCACCTACGAGCAGTACTTC. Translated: CASSPGGGSTYEQYF.

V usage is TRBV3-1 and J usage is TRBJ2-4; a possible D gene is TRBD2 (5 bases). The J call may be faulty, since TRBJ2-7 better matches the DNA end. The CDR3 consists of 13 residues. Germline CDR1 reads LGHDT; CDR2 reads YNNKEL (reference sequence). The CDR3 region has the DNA TGTGCCAGCAGCCGACCGGGGTCCTACGAGCAGTACTTC. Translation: CASSRPGSYEQYF.

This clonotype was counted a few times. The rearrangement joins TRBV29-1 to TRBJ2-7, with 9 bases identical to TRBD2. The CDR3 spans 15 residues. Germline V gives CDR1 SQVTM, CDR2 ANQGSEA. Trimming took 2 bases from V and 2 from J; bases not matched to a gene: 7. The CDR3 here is CSVESSSGGTYEQYF. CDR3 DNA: TGCAGCGTTGAATCCAGCAGCGGGGGGACCTACGAGCAGTACTTC.

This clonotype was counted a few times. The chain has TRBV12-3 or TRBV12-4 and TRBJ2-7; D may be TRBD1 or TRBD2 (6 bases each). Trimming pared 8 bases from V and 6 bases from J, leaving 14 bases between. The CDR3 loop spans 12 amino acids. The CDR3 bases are TGTGCCAGCGGGCTAGGGGGGTCCGAGCAGTACTTC. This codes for CASGLGGSEQYF.